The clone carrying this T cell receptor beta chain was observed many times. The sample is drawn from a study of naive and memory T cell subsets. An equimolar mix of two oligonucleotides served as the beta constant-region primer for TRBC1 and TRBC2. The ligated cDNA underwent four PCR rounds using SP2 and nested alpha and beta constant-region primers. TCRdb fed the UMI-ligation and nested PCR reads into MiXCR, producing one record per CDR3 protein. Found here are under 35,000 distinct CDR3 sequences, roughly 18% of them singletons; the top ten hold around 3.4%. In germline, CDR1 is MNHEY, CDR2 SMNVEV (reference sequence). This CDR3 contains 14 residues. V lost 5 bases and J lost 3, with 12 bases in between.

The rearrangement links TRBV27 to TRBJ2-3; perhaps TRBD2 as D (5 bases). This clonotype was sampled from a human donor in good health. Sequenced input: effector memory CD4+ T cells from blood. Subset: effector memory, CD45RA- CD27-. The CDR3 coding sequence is TGTGCCAGCAGTCCCCAGGTAGCGACAGATACGCAGTATTTT. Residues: CASSPQVATDTQYF.